This T cell receptor (beta chain) was profiled in a study of cytomegalovirus exposure and HLA in healthy donors. The study's findings and limits: Specific recognition of CMV antigens was confirmed in vitro for a few chains (all CMV-associated). Roughly even sequencing depth across donors was the assumption behind the presence/absence analyses. There were 150 or so TCR beta chains listed as cytomegalovirus-associated.

V lost 8 bases, J lost 8 bases, and 9 bases stayed unmatched. The CDR3 is 13 residues long. Germline V gives CDR1 SNHLY, CDR2 FYNNEI. The study did not record CMV serostatus for this donor. Researchers ran the PCR with 60 Vbeta and 13 Jbeta primers. Profiled with immunoSEQ multiplex PCR; TCRdb holds only in-frame clones, not every one. The profile shows approximately 150,000 clones, 72% of them singletons. Worth noting for this clone: The antigen is undetermined.

The TCR sequence derives from a human donor in good health. The source material was PBMCs. The gene calls are TRBV2 and TRBJ2-3, with 8 nucleotides matching TRBD1. CDR3 DNA: TGTGCCAGCCAGACAGGGGTCCTGGGTACGCAGTATTTT. It encodes CASQTGVLGTQYF.